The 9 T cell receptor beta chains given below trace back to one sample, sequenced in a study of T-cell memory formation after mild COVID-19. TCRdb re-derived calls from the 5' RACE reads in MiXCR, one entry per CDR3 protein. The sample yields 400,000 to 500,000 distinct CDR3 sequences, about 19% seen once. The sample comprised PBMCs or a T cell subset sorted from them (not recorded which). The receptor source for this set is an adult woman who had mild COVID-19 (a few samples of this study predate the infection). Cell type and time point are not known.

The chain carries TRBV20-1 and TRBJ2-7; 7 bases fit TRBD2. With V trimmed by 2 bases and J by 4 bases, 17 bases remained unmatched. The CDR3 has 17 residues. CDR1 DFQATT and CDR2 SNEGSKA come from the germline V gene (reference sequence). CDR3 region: CSARRPRHGLVGYEQYF. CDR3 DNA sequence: TGCAGTGCTAGACGTCCGCGCCACGGACTAGTTGGATACGAGCAGTACTTC.

This CDR3 is CAITPGEGADGYTF. The CDR3 DNA follows: TGTGCCATCACCCCGGGTGAGGGGGCGGATGGCTACACCTTC. This chain connects TRBV10-3 to TRBJ1-2, with 7 bases matching TRBD1. The CDR3 spans 14 residues. V lost 7 bases to trimming and J lost 6 bases; unmatched junction nucleotides: 11. The germline V gene encodes CDR1 ENHRY and CDR2 SYGVKD.

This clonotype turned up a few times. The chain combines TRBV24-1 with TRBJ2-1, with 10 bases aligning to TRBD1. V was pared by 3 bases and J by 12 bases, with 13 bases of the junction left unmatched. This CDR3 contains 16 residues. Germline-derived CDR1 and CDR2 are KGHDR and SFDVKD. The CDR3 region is CATSDPRDRGNRLQFF. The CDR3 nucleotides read TGTGCCACCAGTGATCCCCGGGACAGGGGCAATAGGTTGCAGTTCTTC.

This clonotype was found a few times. In DNA, the CDR3 is TGCGCCAGCAGCTTGGTGTCAGCCACTGAAGCTTTCTTT. Translation gives CASSLVSATEAFF. The genes are TRBV5-1 and TRBJ1-1; D uncertain. The germline CDR1 and CDR2 sequences are SGHRS and YFSETQ. V was shortened by 0 bases and J by 4 bases, with 7 bases between the two germline ends. The CDR3 spans 13 residues.

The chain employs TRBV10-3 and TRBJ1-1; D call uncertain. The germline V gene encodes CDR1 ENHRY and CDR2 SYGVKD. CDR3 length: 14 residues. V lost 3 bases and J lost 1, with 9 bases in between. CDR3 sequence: CAISELGQNTEAFF. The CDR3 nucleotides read TGTGCCATCAGTGAACTTGGCCAGAACACTGAAGCTTTCTTT.

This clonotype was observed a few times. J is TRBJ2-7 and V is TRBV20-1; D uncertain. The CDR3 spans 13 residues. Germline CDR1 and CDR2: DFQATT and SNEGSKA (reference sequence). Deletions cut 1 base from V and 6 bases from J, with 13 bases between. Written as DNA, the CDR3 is TGCAGTGCTAGAGTGGTGGGAAAAGGCGAGCAGTACTTC. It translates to CSARVVGKGEQYF.

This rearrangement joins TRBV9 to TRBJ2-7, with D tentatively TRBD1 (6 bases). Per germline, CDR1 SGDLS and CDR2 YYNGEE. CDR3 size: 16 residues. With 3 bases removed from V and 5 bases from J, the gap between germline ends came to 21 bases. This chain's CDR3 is CASSAHWTAPRDEQYF. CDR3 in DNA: TGTGCCAGCAGCGCCCACTGGACAGCCCCTCGAGACGAGCAGTACTTC.

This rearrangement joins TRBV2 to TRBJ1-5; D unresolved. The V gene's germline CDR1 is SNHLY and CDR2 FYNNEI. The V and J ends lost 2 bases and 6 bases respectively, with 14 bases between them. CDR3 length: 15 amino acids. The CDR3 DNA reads TGTGCCAGCAGTGAAATCTCGGGAGCAGGTCAGCCCCAGCATTTT. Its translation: CASSEISGAGQPQHF.

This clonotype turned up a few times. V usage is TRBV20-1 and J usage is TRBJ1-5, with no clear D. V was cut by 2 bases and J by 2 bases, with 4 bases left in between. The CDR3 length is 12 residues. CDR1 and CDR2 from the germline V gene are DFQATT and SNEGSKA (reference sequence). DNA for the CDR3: TGCAGTGCTAGACAGGGCAATCAGCCCCAGCATTTT. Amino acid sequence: CSARQGNQPQHF.